In its sample, the clone carrying this T cell receptor (beta chain) was seen a few times. The sample originates from a study of T cells after yellow fever vaccination. 5'RACE template switching added a universal primer site and UMIs to TCR cDNA. From the 5' RACE reads, TCRdb called clonotypes with MiXCR, one entry per CDR3 protein. The sample records 500,000 to 700,000 distinct CDR3 sequences, about 19% being singletons. This specimen consisted of PBMCs, obtained 15 days after the yellow fever booster vaccination. This TCR came from a man aged 25-45 years who received the YFV17D yellow fever vaccine.

The CDR3 spells CASSQQSTAYEQYF. CDR3 sequence (DNA): TGTGCCAGCTCACAACAAAGTACGGCATACGAGCAGTACTTC. The J gene is TRBJ2-7, the V gene TRBV18; unclear D gene. The ends were cut back, 4 bases at V and 4 bases at J, with 14 bases in the middle. Germline V CDR1 and CDR2: KGHSH, LQKENI. This CDR3 comprises 14 residues. Combining the CDR3 with reference TRBV18 and TRBJ2-7 gives the whole variable domain NAGVMQNPRHLVRRRGQEARLRCSPMKGHSHVYWYRQLPEEGLKFMVYLQKENIIDESGMPKERFSAEFPKEGPSILRIQQVVRGDSAAYFCASSQQSTAYEQYFGPGTRLTVT.